This is a list of T cell receptor beta chains from one sample in a study of T cell repertoires in cytomegalovirus infection. TCRdb independently ran MiXCR on the reads; one entry per CDR3 protein. The repertoire holds 450,000 to 550,000 distinct CDR3 sequences, with about 44% as singletons. Their antigens remain unidentified. Sequences were derived from cultured PBMCs, sampled from culture after CMV antigen stimulation. The origin of the receptors is a human donor in good health (CMV status not recorded). Some clones in this sample may be carry-over from other donors' samples. Each CDR3 is given with its conserved first and last residue. The D gene is left open where the match is weak. Clone size is stated in some rows and not others, as once, few, many or a class when expanded.

len	v_gene	d_gene	abundance	j_gene	CDR3aa	CDR3nt
14	TRBV18	NA	NA	TRBJ2-7	CASSPQGTLYEQYF	TGTGCCAGCTCACCACAGGGAACCCTATACGAGCAGTACTTC
18	TRBV7-9	TRBD2	few	TRBJ2-1	CASSLTRVFRGGAGGQFF	TGTGCCAGCAGCCTTACCCGAGTATTTCGGGGGGGAGCTGGTGGACAGTTCTTC
14	TRBV19	NA	NA	TRBJ2-5	CASSRDLFSETQYF	TGTGCCAGTAGTCGGGACCTTTTCTCGGAGACCCAGTACTTC
14	TRBV2	NA	few	TRBJ1-5	CASSEGWEYQPQHF	TGTGCCAGCAGTGAGGGATGGGAATATCAGCCCCAGCATTTT
15	TRBV12-3/TRBV12-4	TRBD2	few	TRBJ2-3	CASSLRTSGDDTQYF	TGTGCCAGCAGTTTAAGGACTAGCGGAGACGATACGCAGTATTTT
18	TRBV7-2	TRBD2	NA	TRBJ2-1	CASSLNRGLAGDYNEQFF	TGTGCCAGCAGCTTAAACCGGGGACTAGCGGGGGACTACAATGAGCAGTTCTTC
13	TRBV6-1	NA	NA	TRBJ1-2	CASSLMAADGYTF	TGTGCCAGCAGTTTGATGGCAGCTGACGGCTACACCTTC
15	TRBV19	NA	NA	TRBJ2-3	CASSRGQPFTDTQYF	TGTGCCAGTAGTAGGGGTCAGCCTTTCACAGATACGCAGTATTTT
18	TRBV12-3/TRBV12-4	TRBD1	NA	TRBJ1-2	CASSTLGMTGGGNYGYTF	TGTGCCAGCAGCACCTTGGGGATGACAGGGGGAGGAAACTATGGCTACACCTTC
16	TRBV6-2/TRBV6-3	NA	NA	TRBJ2-5	CASSLINGLRRETQYF	TGTGCCAGCAGTCTGATAAACGGCCTCAGGAGGGAGACCCAGTACTTC
15	TRBV28	TRBD1	NA	TRBJ2-6	CASSLRGYGANVLTF	TGTGCCAGCAGTCTCAGGGGGTACGGGGCCAACGTCCTGACTTTC
12	TRBV27	NA	NA	TRBJ2-3	CASSTAGNTQYF	TGTGCCAGCAGTACTGCGGGAAATACGCAGTATTTT
12	TRBV20-1	NA	NA	TRBJ2-7	CSAPALGREQYF	TGCAGTGCTCCTGCTCTCGGGCGCGAGCAGTACTTC
15	TRBV27	TRBD1	NA	TRBJ2-7	CASSPPGQTTLLQYF	TGTGCCAGCAGTCCCCCGGGACAGACCACCTTGCTGCAGTACTTC
15	TRBV12-3/TRBV12-4	TRBD1	NA	TRBJ2-5	CASSSGQGPQETQYF	TGTGCCAGCAGCTCGGGACAGGGCCCGCAAGAGACCCAGTACTTC
11	TRBV19	NA	few	TRBJ2-1	CASMSNHEQFF	TGTGCCAGTATGTCTAATCATGAGCAGTTCTTC
13	TRBV20-1	TRBD1	NA	TRBJ1-6	CSASGQVDSPLHF	TGCAGTGCCTCGGGACAGGTTGATTCACCCCTCCACTTT
13	TRBV7-2	NA	many	TRBJ2-5	CASSLDRGETQYF	TGTGCCAGCAGCTTAGATAGGGGAGAGACCCAGTACTTC
15	TRBV7-2	NA	many	TRBJ2-1	CASSPGTPKWDEQFF	TGTGCCAGCAGCCCTGGGACTCCTAAATGGGATGAGCAGTTCTTC
13	TRBV10-3	NA	few	TRBJ1-5	CAISDRSNQPQHF	TGTGCCATCAGTGACAGGAGCAATCAGCCCCAGCATTTT
15	TRBV18	NA	NA	TRBJ1-1	CASSPRPGHDTEAFF	TGTGCCAGCTCACCACGTCCGGGACATGACACTGAAGCTTTCTTT
13	TRBV6-1	TRBD1	NA	TRBJ1-4	CASGDRGLKKLFF	TGTGCCAGCGGGGACAGGGGGCTGAAAAAACTGTTTTTT
19	TRBV14	TRBD2	NA	TRBJ2-1	CASSQESPWASGGYNEQFF	TGTGCCAGCAGCCAAGAGTCCCCTTGGGCGAGCGGGGGGTACAATGAGCAGTTCTTC
17	TRBV5-8	TRBD1	NA	TRBJ1-4	CASNPGVTGTGNEKLFF	TGTGCCAGCAACCCGGGGGTGACCGGGACAGGGAATGAAAAACTGTTTTTT
18	TRBV6-2/TRBV6-3	NA	NA	TRBJ2-1	CASSYVHYLGSSYNEQFF	TGTGCCAGCAGTTACGTTCATTACTTAGGGAGCTCCTACAATGAGCAGTTCTTC
15	TRBV11-3	NA	NA	TRBJ2-5	CASSLWTDDQETQYF	TGTGCCAGCAGCTTATGGACAGACGACCAAGAGACCCAGTACTTC
14	TRBV6-1	TRBD2	NA	TRBJ2-3	CASSYGGSGDTQYF	TGTGCCAGCAGTTATGGCGGGAGTGGAGATACGCAGTATTTT
12	TRBV6-5	TRBD1	NA	TRBJ1-5	CASTTGSQPQHF	TGTGCCAGCACGACAGGGTCCCAGCCCCAGCATTTT
13	TRBV12-3/TRBV12-4	NA	NA	TRBJ2-1	CATKGGTYNEQFF	TGTGCCACCAAGGGGGGTACCTACAATGAGCAGTTCTTC
15	TRBV19	TRBD1	NA	TRBJ1-5	CASSIVDRDNQPQHF	TGTGCCAGTAGTATAGTGGACAGGGATAATCAGCCCCAGCATTTT
14	TRBV7-2	NA	NA	TRBJ2-3	CASSRQSSTDTQYF	TGTGCCAGCAGCCGGCAATCCAGCACAGATACGCAGTATTTT